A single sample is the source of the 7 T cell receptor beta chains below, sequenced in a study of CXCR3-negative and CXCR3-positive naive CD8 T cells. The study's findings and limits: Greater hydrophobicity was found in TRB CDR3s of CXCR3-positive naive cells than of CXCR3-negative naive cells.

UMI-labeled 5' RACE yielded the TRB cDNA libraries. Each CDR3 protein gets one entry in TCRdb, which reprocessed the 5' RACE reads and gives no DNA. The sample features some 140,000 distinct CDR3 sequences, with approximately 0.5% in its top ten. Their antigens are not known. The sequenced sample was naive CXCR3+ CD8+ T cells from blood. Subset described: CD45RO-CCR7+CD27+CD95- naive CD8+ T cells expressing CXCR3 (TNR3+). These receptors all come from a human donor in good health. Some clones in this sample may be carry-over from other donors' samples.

The CDR3 region is CSPRHLDNPSLGNEQFF. This chain uses TRBV29-1 with TRBJ2-1; there is no DNA to check the TCRdb D call of TRBD2. In germline, CDR1 is SQVTM, CDR2 ANQGSEA. This CDR3 has 17 residues.

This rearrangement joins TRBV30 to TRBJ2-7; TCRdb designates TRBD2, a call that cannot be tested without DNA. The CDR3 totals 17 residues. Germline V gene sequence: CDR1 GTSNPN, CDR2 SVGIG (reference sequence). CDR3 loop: CAWSVLLAGVLDYEQYF.

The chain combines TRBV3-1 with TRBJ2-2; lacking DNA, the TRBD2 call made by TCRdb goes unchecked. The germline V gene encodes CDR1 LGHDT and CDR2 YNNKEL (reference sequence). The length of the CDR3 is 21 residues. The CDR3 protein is CASSQLTPGTSGGLNTGELFF.

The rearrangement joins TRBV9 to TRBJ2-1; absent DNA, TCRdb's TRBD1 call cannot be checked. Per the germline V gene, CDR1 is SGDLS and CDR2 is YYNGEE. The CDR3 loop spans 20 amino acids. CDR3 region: CASSPGTGGDYQSSYNEQFF.

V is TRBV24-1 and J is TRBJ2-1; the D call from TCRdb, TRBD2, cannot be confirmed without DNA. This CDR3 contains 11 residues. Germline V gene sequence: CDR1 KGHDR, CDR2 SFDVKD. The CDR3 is CAIDAGNEQFF.

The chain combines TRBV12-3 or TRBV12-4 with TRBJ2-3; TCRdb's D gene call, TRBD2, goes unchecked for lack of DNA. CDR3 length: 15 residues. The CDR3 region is CASSFVAGAADTQYF.

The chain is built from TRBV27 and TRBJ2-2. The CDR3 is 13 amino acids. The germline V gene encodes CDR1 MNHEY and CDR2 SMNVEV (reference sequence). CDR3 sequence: CASSSAAPGELFF.